One and the same sample provided the 25 T cell receptor beta chains below, sequenced in a study of beta chain features in type 1 diabetes. Findings of the study overall: There was a moderate but significant shortening of TCRB CDR3s in all four CD4+ subsets of Type 1 diabetes patients.

Investigators reverse transcribed all isolated RNA, so they sequenced expressed TCRB transcripts. This table comes from immunoSEQ multiplex PCR, and its TCRdb copy is limited to in-frame clones, with some not included. Among roughly 700,000 clones listed, 13% were seen once. For these receptors, no antigen is known. The specimen sequenced was naive CD4+ T cells from blood. These receptors were collected from a man between 18 and 35 years old with type 1 diabetes.

The V call is TRBV7-2, the J call TRBJ1-1, with TRBD1 matching over 9 bases. CDR3 length: 15 residues. The trim removed 5 bases at V and 0 bases at J, leaving 4 bases unmatched. In germline, CDR1 is SGHTA, CDR2 FQGNSA. The DNA for the CDR3 is TGTGCCAGCAGCGCCGGGACAGGGATGAACACTGAAGCTTTCTTT. Translated, it gives CASSAGTGMNTEAFF.

This clone was observed a handful of times. J is TRBJ2-2 and V is TRBV7-3; 8 bases are a match to TRBD2. The CDR3 contains 16 residues. The germline V gene encodes CDR1 SGHTA and CDR2 FQGTGA. Unmatched junction bases numbered 6, after V lost 5 bases and J lost 1 base. The CDR3 DNA follows: TGTGCCAGCAGCCCGTTTAGCGGGGTGAACACCGGGGAGCTGTTTTTT. It codes for CASSPFSGVNTGELFF.

This clone was detected a few times. The rearrangement joins TRBV9 to TRBJ2-1, with a possible D match to TRBD2 (5 bases). The CDR3 has 16 residues. V lost 4 bases and J 3 bases, leaving 17 bases between the germline ends. Germline assignment: CDR1 SGDLS and CDR2 YYNGEE. The CDR3 region has the DNA TGTGCCAGCAGCCCCGGACTGCCACGTGGCTACAATGAGCAGTTCTTC. It specifies CASSPGLPRGYNEQFF.

This clone was recorded only once. The genes are TRBV29-1 and TRBJ1-1; D possibly corresponds to TRBD1 (6 bases). The germline CDR1 and CDR2 sequences are SQVTM and ANQGSEA. The CDR3 spans 15 residues. Trimming cost V 1 base and J 1 base, with 13 bases left between them. CDR3 loop: CSVEVQGLRNTEAFF. CDR3 DNA sequence: TGCAGCGTTGAAGTTCAGGGGTTGAGGAACACTGAAGCTTTCTTT.

The rearrangement joins TRBV5-1 to TRBJ1-4, with 11 bases matching TRBD1. J lost 7 bases, V lost 3 bases, and 8 bases had no gene match. The CDR3 consists of 16 residues. Germline-derived CDR1 and CDR2 are SGHRS and YFSETQ. The CDR3 spells CASSSRTGGSGEKLFF. In DNA, the CDR3 is TGCGCCAGCAGCTCTCGGACAGGGGGCTCAGGTGAAAAACTGTTTTTT. The full variable domain, rest sourced from reference TRBV5-1 and TRBJ1-4, is KAGVTQTPRYLIKTRGQQVTLSCSPISGHRSVSWYQQTPGQGLQFLFEYFSETQRNKGNFPGRFSGRQFSNSRSEMNVSTLELGDSALYLCASSSRTGGSGEKLFFGSGTQLSVL.

The rearrangement links TRBV4-1 to TRBJ1-6; 7 nucleotides match TRBD1. The CDR3 runs to 17 residues. CDR1 is MGHRA, CDR2 YSYEKL, per germline. V shed 0 bases and J 10 bases; nucleotides not matched to a gene: 12. This CDR3 is CASSQDFGARGRSPLHF. DNA of the CDR3: TGCGCCAGCAGCCAAGATTTCGGGGCCAGGGGGAGATCACCCCTCCACTTT.

This clone was seen more than once but under ten times. The chain couples TRBV4-1 to TRBJ1-1; D is uncertain. The V gene lost 2 bases and the J gene lost 0 bases, with 13 bases spanning the gap. Germline CDR1 is MGHRA and CDR2 is YSYEKL. CDR3 size: 16 residues. This CDR3 reads CASSQPLRGLNTEAFF. In DNA, the CDR3 is TGCGCCAGCAGCCAACCTCTACGGGGTCTGAACACTGAAGCTTTCTTT.

This clone was seen only a few times. The chain joins TRBV4-1 to TRBJ1-2, with 8 bases that match TRBD1. Germline V gene lookup returns CDR1 MGHRA and CDR2 YSYEKL. The V gene end was trimmed by 0 bases and the J gene end by 10 bases; junction bases not matched to a gene: 16. The CDR3 is made up of 17 amino acids. The CDR3 loop reads CASSQDWRAGQGFDYTF. The CDR3 DNA reads as TGCGCCAGCAGCCAAGATTGGAGGGCAGGACAGGGCTTTGACTACACCTTC.

This clone was observed once. This chain joins TRBV6-5 and TRBJ1-4; no reliable D call. In germline, CDR1 is MNHEY, CDR2 SVGAGI. This CDR3 comprises 15 residues. V lost 2 bases to trimming and J lost 0 bases, with 7 bases between them. The CDR3 bases are TGTGCCAGCAGTTACCGGATGGCAACTAATGAAAAACTGTTTTTT. Amino acids: CASSYRMATNEKLFF.

The gene calls are TRBV7-9 and TRBJ1-5; a possible D gene is TRBD1 (6 bases). Deletions cut 8 bases from V and 7 bases from J, with 18 bases between. Germline V lookup: CDR1 SEHNR, CDR2 FQNEAQ (reference sequence). CDR3 length: 14 amino acids. The CDR3 loop reads CASDTGSGGQPQHF. The CDR3 bases are TGTGCCAGCGACACAGGGTCTGGCGGACAGCCCCAGCATTTT.

The sample holds a few counts of this clone. The rearrangement links TRBV7-2 to TRBJ1-2; TRBD1 might be the D (5 bases). V was trimmed by 7 bases and J by 8 bases, leaving 14 bases between them. Germline V gene data show CDR1 as SGHTA and CDR2 as FQGNSA. The CDR3 runs 12 residues. CDR3 region: CASTWGESGYTF. For the CDR3, the DNA is TGTGCCAGCACCTGGGGGGAGTCCGGCTACACCTTC.

This rearrangement joins TRBV4-2 to TRBJ1-2; no definite D call. CDR1 is LGHNA, CDR2 YNFKEQ, per germline. Trimming shortened V by 0 bases and J by 4 bases, and 12 bases separated the two germline ends. The CDR3 is 15 amino acids. CDR3 sequence: CASSQDRQAFYGYTF. The CDR3 nucleotides are TGTGCCAGCAGCCAAGATAGGCAGGCCTTCTATGGCTACACCTTC.

The chain employs TRBV4-1 and TRBJ1-2; 8 bases line up with TRBD1. V lost 1 base and J lost 5; bases outside the gene matches: 9. CDR1 and CDR2 (germline): MGHRA, YSYEKL. The CDR3 extends over 16 amino acids. CDR3 nucleotides: TGCGCCAGCAGCCAAGGACAGGGGCCTAGACCGTATGGCTACACCTTC. It encodes CASSQGQGPRPYGYTF.

The chain joins TRBV5-6 to TRBJ2-7, with unresolved D. The germline CDR1 and CDR2 sequences are SGHDT and YYEEEE. V shed 2 bases and J shed 2 bases, with 8 bases lying between them. CDR3 size: 13 residues. CDR3 coding DNA: TGTGCCAGCAGCTTTCAGGATCCCTACGAGCAGTACTTC. Protein product: CASSFQDPYEQYF.

The chain employs TRBV9 and TRBJ2-4, with 8 positions matching TRBD1. The V gene's germline CDR1 is SGDLS and CDR2 YYNGEE. The CDR3 contains 14 residues. After removal of 2 bases from V and 6 bases from J, the junction contained 4 bases not matched to a gene. The CDR3 region has the DNA TGTGCCAGCAGCGTGGACAGGGCGGTAAACATTCAGTACTTC. It encodes CASSVDRAVNIQYF.

The chain is built from TRBV6-5 and TRBJ2-7; D is perhaps TRBD2 (5 bases). The germline V gene has CDR1 MNHEY and CDR2 SVGAGI. The CDR3 consists of 15 residues. The germline V and J ends were trimmed by 0 bases and 6 bases, with 15 bases remaining between them. CDR3 region: CASSYSTGNWGEQYF. DNA for the CDR3: TGTGCCAGCAGTTACTCGACGGGGAATTGGGGCGAGCAGTACTTC.

The gene calls are TRBV7-6 and TRBJ2-1; a possible D gene is TRBD2 (5 bases). Germline V CDR1 and CDR2: SGHVS, FNYEAQ. The CDR3 contains 14 residues. V was pared by 6 bases and J by 3 bases, with 12 bases between. CDR3 in amino acids: CASREAGLYNEQFF. The CDR3 region has the DNA TGTGCCAGCAGGGAGGCGGGTCTCTACAATGAGCAGTTCTTC.

This clone was recorded a few times. V usage is TRBV4-1 and J usage is TRBJ1-2, with D tentatively TRBD1 (5 bases). The CDR3 covers 14 residues. V lost 0 bases and J 8 bases, leaving 13 bases between the germline ends. Germline-derived CDR1 and CDR2 are MGHRA and YSYEKL. Here the CDR3 DNA reads TGCGCCAGCAGCCAAGAAACAGGCCTTAGCGGCTACACCTTC. This translates into CASSQETGLSGYTF.

This clone occurred a few times. An end of the junction does not agree with germline; a read error may underlie this. V gene TRBV25-1 combines with J gene TRBJ1-2; 7 bases match TRBD1. The germline gives CDR1 MGHDK, CDR2 SYGVNS. CDR3 size: 13 residues. The CDR3 region has the DNA TGTGCCACCAGTAAGGGGGACAGATATGGCTACACCTTC. This codes for CATSKGDRYGYTF.

The rearrangement links TRBV18 to TRBJ1-2, with D perhaps matching TRBD1 (6 bases). V was clipped by 3 bases and J by 2 bases, with 13 bases between them. CDR1 is KGHSH, CDR2 LQKENI, per germline. This CDR3 comprises 15 residues. Here the CDR3 reads CASSPGQLTNYGYTF. Written as DNA, the CDR3 is TGTGCCAGCTCACCCGGACAGCTGACCAACTATGGCTACACCTTC.

This clone came up a few times. The chain employs TRBV7-9 and TRBJ1-2; D remains unclear. The CDR3 is 13 amino acids. CDR1 is SEHNR and CDR2 is FQNEAQ in the germline V gene (reference sequence). V lost 2 bases to trimming and J lost 8 bases, with 12 bases between them. The CDR3 DNA reads TGTGCCAGCAGCTTAATCACCGTTTCAGGCTACACCTTC. The encoded protein is CASSLITVSGYTF.

The chain links TRBV30 to TRBJ2-1, with D tentatively TRBD2 (5 bases). V lost 5 bases, J lost 2 bases, and 16 bases lay in between. Germline lookup yields CDR1 GTSNPN and CDR2 SVGIG (reference sequence). The CDR3 extends over 15 amino acids. The CDR3 reads CAWVRRRRAYNEQFF. CDR3 bases: TGTGCCTGGGTGAGGAGGAGAAGGGCCTACAATGAGCAGTTCTTC.

This clone was detected only a few times. The chain carries TRBV9 and TRBJ2-4; 10 bases are a match to TRBD1. Germline trimming cut 4 bases from V and 5 bases from J; bases unmatched to any gene: 3. In germline, CDR1 is SGDLS, CDR2 YYNGEE. This CDR3 comprises 14 residues. The CDR3 DNA sequence: TGTGCCAGCAGCCCTGGACAGGGGGAAAACATTCAGTACTTC. Amino acid sequence: CASSPGQGENIQYF. Full variable domain (missing parts from reference TRBV9 and TRBJ2-4): DSGVTQTPKHLITATGQRVTLRCSPRSGDLSVYWYQQSLDQGLQFLIQYYNGEERAKGNILERFSAQQFPDLHSELNLSSLELGDSALYFCASSPGQGENIQYFGAGTRLSVL.

The table lists this clone with a few counts. The genes are TRBV19 and TRBJ1-5; D ambiguous. V lost 3 bases to trimming and J lost 1 base, with 7 bases between them. This CDR3 comprises 14 residues. Germline V CDR1 and CDR2: LNHDA, SQIVND (reference sequence). The CDR3 region has the DNA TGTGCCAGTAGTATGGCCCTAAGCAATCAGCCCCAGCATTTT. As protein: CASSMALSNQPQHF.

This clone came up a few times. This chain links TRBV28 with TRBJ2-5, with 8 bases fitting TRBD1. This CDR3 has 16 residues. Germline loops: CDR1 MDHEN, CDR2 SYDVKM. V lost 5 bases to trimming and J lost 2 bases; unmatched junction nucleotides: 10. CDR3 residues: CASSPLRQGRQETQYF. The CDR3, as DNA: TGTGCCAGCAGTCCCCTTCGACAGGGGAGGCAAGAGACCCAGTACTTC.